A selection of T cell receptor beta chains follows, all from one sample in a study of blood T cell repertoires in COVID-19. TCRdb keeps only in-frame clones here, not all; method: immunoSEQ multiplex PCR. The sample shows around 300,000 clones, about 90% of them seen only once. The sample comprised PBMCs or T cells enriched from blood (not recorded which). These receptors were taken from a man aged 25-40 years who had recovered from COVID-19. Both conserved end residues are part of each CDR3. D genes are given only for firm matches. Clone size, where shown, is once, few, many, or a class for clones that have expanded.

d_call j_call clone_size v_call cdr3_length cdr3_nt cdr3_aa
- TRBJ2-7 - TRBV28 13 TGTGCCAGCAGTTTGGACAGCAAATACGAGCAGTACTTC CASSLDSKYEQYF
- TRBJ1-4 - TRBV6-5 14 TGTGCCAGCAGTTACGACCCCGGGGGAGAAAAACTGTTTTTT CASSYDPGGEKLFF
- TRBJ2-3 - TRBV5-1 15 TGCGCCAGCAGACTCCAACAGGGAGTCTCGGATACGCAGTATTTT CASRLQQGVSDTQYF
TRBD1 TRBJ1-1 - TRBV2 15 TGTGCCAGCAGTTTAATTACAGGGGGCAACACTGAAGCTTTCTTT CASSLITGGNTEAFF
- TRBJ1-3 - TRBV19 13 TGTGCCAGTAGTGCAGTCCGGGGGAACACCATATATTTT CASSAVRGNTIYF
TRBD1 TRBJ2-7 - TRBV30 12 TGTGCCTGGAGTGTACAGGGGTTCGAGCAGTACTTC CAWSVQGFEQYF
- TRBJ2-1 - TRBV10-3 16 TGTGCCATCAGTGAGTCCTCGGGGAGCTCCTACAATGAGCAGTTCTTC CAISESSGSSYNEQFF
- TRBJ2-1 once TRBV11-3 17 TGTGCCAGCAGCTTAGATCTTGGAGGGGGCGCCGACAATGAGCAGTTCTTC CASSLDLGGGADNEQFF
- TRBJ1-1 once TRBV20-1 16 TGCAGTGCTAGTCCATCAGGCTCAGTTGCGAACACTGAAGCTTTCTTT CSASPSGSVANTEAFF
TRBD1 TRBJ2-1 - TRBV7-7 15 TGTGCCAGCAGCGGGGGGACAGGGGCCTACAATGAGCAGTTCTTC CASSGGTGAYNEQFF
TRBD1 TRBJ2-5 - TRBV18 14 TGTGCCAGCTCCACGACTTCAGGGGGAGAGACCCAGTACTTC CASSTTSGGETQYF
- TRBJ2-5 once TRBV14 13 TGTGCCAGCAGCCCGACTCTCCGCGAGACCCAGTACTTC CASSPTLRETQYF
TRBD1 TRBJ2-3 - TRBV3-1/TRBV3-2 15 TGTGCCAGCAGCCTCCCGGGACAGGGCACAGATACGCAGTATTTT CASSLPGQGTDTQYF
TRBD1 TRBJ2-6 - TRBV18 16 TGTGCCAGCTCATGGGGACAGGGGGCTGGGGCCAACGTCCTGACTTTC CASSWGQGAGANVLTF
- TRBJ1-3 - TRBV9 14 TGTGCCAGCAGCCCCCACAGTCGAGGAAACACCATATATTTT CASSPHSRGNTIYF
- TRBJ1-2 - TRBV27 15 TGTGCCAGCAGTGACGGAGGGCCTCCTAACTATGGCTACACCTTC CASSDGGPPNYGYTF
TRBD1 TRBJ1-6 - TRBV30 12 TGTGCCTGGGCGAGCCCGACAGGGCTCCTCCACTTT CAWASPTGLLHF
- TRBJ1-4 - TRBV12-5 14 TGTGCTAGTGGCACCCGGGGGGGGGCTGAAAAACTGTTTTTT CASGTRGGAEKLFF
TRBD1 TRBJ2-1 - TRBV6-1 17 TGTGCCAGCAGTGAAAATTATTCAGGGGGTGCCTACAATGAGCAGTTCTTC CASSENYSGGAYNEQFF
- TRBJ2-3 - TRBV2 15 TGTGCCAGCAGTCTGCAGGGGATTGACACAGATACGCAGTATTTT CASSLQGIDTDTQYF
TRBD2 TRBJ2-3 few TRBV27 14 TGTGCCAGCAGAGGACTAGCGGAGGAAAATACGCAGTATTTT CASRGLAEENTQYF
- TRBJ2-2 - TRBV9 16 TGTGCCAGCAGCGTAGGGGGCAGGGCTAACACCGGGGAGCTGTTTTTT CASSVGGRANTGELFF
- TRBJ2-5 - TRBV19 13 TGTGCCAGTAGTGTGAGGGTACAAGAGACCCAGTACTTC CASSVRVQETQYF
- TRBJ1-6 - TRBV5-5 16 TGTGCCAGCAGCTTGGCTCGGAGCTCCTATAATTCACCCCTCCACTTT CASSLARSSYNSPLHF
TRBD1 TRBJ2-7 - TRBV28 15 TGTGCCAGCAGTTTGGGACAGGGAGGTTTAGACGAGCAGTACTTC CASSLGQGGLDEQYF
- TRBJ2-7 - TRBV6-5 14 TGTGCCAGCCAGGGCGGGGCCTACTCCTACGAGCAGTACTTC CASQGGAYSYEQYF
TRBD1 TRBJ1-1 - TRBV5-4 13 TGTGCCAGCAGCCCCGGACAGGGGACTGAAGCTTTCTTT CASSPGQGTEAFF